The 5 T cell receptor beta chains reported below all come from one sample, sequenced in a study of beta chain features in type 1 diabetes. Expressed TCRB transcripts were sequenced, since all the RNA that had been isolated was reverse transcribed. TCRdb keeps only in-frame clones here, not all; method: immunoSEQ multiplex PCR. The sample carries around 500,000 clones, about an eighth recorded once. Sample: naive CD4+ T cells from blood. The receptors shown here come from a woman between 18 and 29 years old in good health.

The chain employs TRBV5-1 and TRBJ1-5; no definite D call. The germline gives CDR1 SGHRS, CDR2 YFSETQ. This CDR3 region has 14 residues. The V end lost 0 bases, the J end lost 5 bases, and 9 bases lay between the germline ends. The DNA for the CDR3 is TGCGCCAGCAGCTTGGGTCAGCTTGATCAGCCCCAGCATTTT. This gives the protein CASSLGQLDQPQHF. Filled out from reference TRBV5-1 and TRBJ1-5, the complete variable domain reads KAGVTQTPRYLIKTRGQQVTLSCSPISGHRSVSWYQQTPGQGLQFLFEYFSETQRNKGNFPGRFSGRQFSNSRSEMNVSTLELGDSALYLCASSLGQLDQPQHFGDGTRLSIL.

This clone was detected only a few times. The chain links TRBV4-3 to TRBJ2-1, with D tentatively TRBD1 (6 bases). Germline CDR1 reads LGHNA; CDR2 reads YSLEER. CDR3 length: 15 amino acids. Trimming removed 2 bases from V and 0 bases from J, with 8 bases in between. CDR3 in DNA: TGCGCCAGCAGCCAAAGGGGGAGCTCCTACAATGAGCAGTTCTTC. This codes for CASSQRGSSYNEQFF.

The chain joins TRBV7-2 to TRBJ2-5; D gene uncertain. The V gene's germline CDR1 is SGHTA and CDR2 FQGNSA. The germline V and J ends were trimmed by 3 bases and 5 bases, with 4 bases remaining between them. The CDR3 contains 11 residues. The CDR3 reads CASSLMETQYF. The CDR3 DNA follows: TGTGCCAGCAGCTTGATGGAGACCCAGTACTTC.

The CDR3 sequence: CATSRPRRAMREKLFF. CDR3 nucleotide sequence: TGTGCCACCAGCAGACCGCGGCGGGCTATGAGGGAAAAACTGTTTTTT. This chain connects TRBV15 to TRBJ1-4; D not certain. Germline V lookup: CDR1 LNHNV, CDR2 YYDKDF (reference sequence). The CDR3 sequence is 16 residues long. V was pared by 2 bases and J by 8 bases, with 18 bases between.

The rearrangement uses TRBV20-1 and TRBJ2-7; D is unresolved. With 6 bases removed from V and 5 bases from J, the gap between germline ends came to 8 bases. The CDR3 contains 10 residues. CDR1 is DFQATT and CDR2 is SNEGSKA in the germline V gene (reference sequence). The CDR3 region has the DNA TGCAGTGCCCGAAGCGACGAGCAGTACGTC. It translates to CSARSDEQYV.